These 8 T cell receptor beta chains were sequenced from one sample in a study of cytomegalovirus exposure and HLA in healthy donors. Researchers ran the PCR with 60 Vbeta and 13 Jbeta primers. Data came from immunoSEQ multiplex PCR; TCRdb stores just in-frame clones and leaves some out. The repertoire has under 200,000 clones, roughly four fifths of them found once; the top ten carry about 1.9%. The specimen sequenced was PBMCs. All receptors derive from a woman younger than 30 in good health and CMV-seronegative.

The rearrangement joins TRBV5-4 to TRBJ2-1, with 8 nucleotides matching TRBD1. With 4 bases clipped from V and 0 bases from J, the junction kept 3 bases outside the gene matches. Germline loops: CDR1 SGHNT, CDR2 YYREEE (reference sequence). The CDR3 has 15 residues. CDR3 sequence reads: CASSEGQVSYNEQFF. DNA of the CDR3: TGTGCCAGCAGCGAGGGACAGGTCTCCTACAATGAGCAGTTCTTC.

This chain links TRBV28 with TRBJ2-1, with 9 bases matching TRBD1. Germline V CDR1 and CDR2: MDHEN, SYDVKM. Losses at the gene ends were 5 bases for V and 4 bases for J; bases not matched to a gene: 9. This CDR3 region has 16 residues. This chain's CDR3 is CASSGTGIRNYNEQFF. The DNA for the CDR3 is TGTGCCAGCAGTGGGACAGGGATTCGGAATTACAATGAGCAGTTCTTC.

This chain joins TRBV5-4 and TRBJ1-2; 8 bases match TRBD1. The trim removed 0 bases at V and 7 bases at J, leaving 2 bases unmatched. Germline CDR1 and CDR2: SGHNT and YYREEE (reference sequence). This CDR3 has 13 amino acids. The CDR3 bases are TGTGCCAGCAGCTTGGCAGGGGGCCGTGGCTACACCTTC. Protein product: CASSLAGGRGYTF.

This chain uses TRBV7-9 with TRBJ2-1, with 7 bases aligning to TRBD2. Losses at the gene ends were 0 bases for V and 6 bases for J; bases not matched to a gene: 5. The CDR3 has 15 amino acids. CDR1 SEHNR and CDR2 FQNEAQ come from the germline V gene (reference sequence). DNA of the CDR3: TGTGCCAGCAGCTTAGCGGGAGGGCCTCTCAATGAGCAGTTCTTC. Its protein product is CASSLAGGPLNEQFF.

V usage is TRBV10-3 and J usage is TRBJ2-7; D is ambiguous. Germline lookup yields CDR1 ENHRY and CDR2 SYGVKD. V lost 4 bases and J lost 5, with 9 bases in between. The CDR3 loop spans 12 amino acids. CDR3 DNA: TGTGCCATCAGTGCTAGTCAGAACGAGCAGTACTTC. It encodes CAISASQNEQYF.

The count of this clone is one. The chain combines TRBV18 with TRBJ1-1, with no clear D. Germline CDR1 is KGHSH and CDR2 is LQKENI. The CDR3 runs to 13 residues. V dropped 8 bases and J dropped 1 base, with 11 bases sitting between them. This CDR3 reads CASPEGQNTEAFF. In DNA form, the CDR3 reads TGTGCCAGCCCCGAGGGCCAGAACACTGAAGCTTTCTTT.

This clone was seen more than once but under ten times. This chain joins TRBV7-2 and TRBJ2-1, with 8 bases aligning to TRBD2. V shed 4 bases and J 4 bases; nucleotides not matched to a gene: 6. The germline V gene has CDR1 SGHTA and CDR2 FQGNSA. This CDR3 spans 15 amino acids. The CDR3 DNA sequence: TGTGCCAGCAGCTGGGCGGGGGGAAATTACAATGAGCAGTTCTTC. This gives the protein CASSWAGGNYNEQFF. Based on the CDR3 plus reference TRBV7-2 and TRBJ2-1, the full variable domain is GAGVSQSPSNKVTEKGKDVELRCDPISGHTALYWYRQSLGQGLEFLIYFQGNSAPDKSGLPSDRFSAERTGGSVSTLTIQRTQQEDSAVYLCASSWAGGNYNEQFFGPGTRLTVL.

The V and J genes are TRBV9 and TRBJ2-5; 7 nucleotides align to TRBD1. The junction had 14 bases not matched to a gene; V was cut back by 0 bases and J by 9 bases. The CDR3 runs 16 residues. Germline assignment: CDR1 SGDLS and CDR2 YYNGEE. CDR3 region: CASSVGEGASMGAQYF. Here the CDR3 DNA reads TGTGCCAGCAGCGTAGGAGAGGGGGCTTCGATGGGGGCCCAGTACTTC.